The clone carrying this T cell receptor (beta chain) has more than one count but fewer than ten. Its antigen is undetermined. TCRdb reprocessed the 5' RACE reads with MiXCR, giving one entry per CDR3 protein. The data show about 660,000 distinct CDR3 sequences, 8.6% seen once. The sample is drawn from a study of identical twins. The CDR3 covers 15 residues. Trimming took 0 bases from V and 6 from J, leaving 15 bases between them. Germline CDR1 and CDR2: SGHRS and YFSETQ. Study-level points and caveats: An excess of low generation probability was shown by twin-shared out-of-frame alpha sequences.

The same data also went into a second study, on yellow fever vaccine responses in identical twins.

The sequence was collected from a woman younger than 35 in good health. The chain combines TRBV5-1 with TRBJ2-5, with D possibly being TRBD1 or TRBD2 (7 bases each). Sequences were obtained from PBMCs. The CDR3 DNA reads as TGCGCCAGCAGCTTGGGGGAGGGGGCGGCGAAGACCCAGTACTTC. It codes for CASSLGEGAAKTQYF.